The T cell receptor (beta chain) under discussion was sequenced for a study of CD8 T cells in Susac syndrome. CD8+ and CD4+ T cells circulating in blood were sequenced for TCR beta. The study used treatment-naive patients who had stable or active relapsing-remitting disease as multiple sclerosis controls. This clonotype showed up just once. Antigen specificity is unknown. An amount of RNA that ranged from roughly 0.45 to 1 ug was reverse transcribed with random hexamers. By means of immunoSEQ multiplex PCR, TCR beta CDR3 spanning 54 Vbeta and 13 Jbeta underwent amplification. TCRdb recomputed calls from the immunoSEQ multiplex PCR reads with MiXCR, one row per CDR3 protein. The data show a few hundred thousand distinct CDR3 sequences, around nine tenths seen once. The study, taken as a whole, reports: The TCR sequencing and HLA analysis in the study involved a relatively small number of individuals, as the study acknowledged.

The receptor comes from a human donor with multiple sclerosis. The sequenced sample was CD8+ T cells from PBMCs.

CDR3 region: CASWGTEAFF. In nucleotides, the CDR3 is TGTGCCAGTTGGGGCACTGAAGCTTTCTTT. The chain carries TRBV19 and TRBJ1-1; D is unresolved. The V gene's germline CDR1 is LNHDA and CDR2 SQIVND (reference sequence). Trimming removed 8 bases at V and 4 bases at J, with 5 bases between. The CDR3 is made up of 10 amino acids.